This TCR beta chain was observed in a study of T-cell memory formation after mild COVID-19. General study findings and limits: Largely, contracting CD4+ clones fell within CM and EM, and contracting CD8+ clones within EMRA.

The length of the CDR3 is 14 residues. Trimming shortened V by 0 bases and J by 6 bases, and 10 bases separated the two germline ends. Germline CDR1 is SGDLS and CDR2 is YYNGEE. In its sample, this clonotype was seen a few times. The antigen is not known. A 5'RACE reaction primed in the constant segment made cDNA libraries of TCR alpha and TCR beta, and these carried sample barcodes and UMIs. Each CDR3 protein is one row after TCRdb ran MiXCR on the 5' RACE reads. Among fewer than 650,000 distinct CDR3 sequences listed, less than 25% were seen once. This sequence was found in an adult woman who had mild COVID-19 (a few samples of this study predate the infection). Cell type and time point are not known. The sample consisted of PBMCs or a T cell subset sorted from them (not recorded which). V gene TRBV9 combines with J gene TRBJ1-3; no firm D call. CDR3 sequence (DNA): TGTGCCAGCAGCGTAGACGTGGGTTTAAACACCATATATTTT. Protein: CASSVDVGLNTIYF.